What follows are 26 T cell receptor beta chains derived from one specimen sequenced in a study of CD8+ T cells in alopecia areata. RNA, once extracted, was reverse transcribed into cDNA for use as the sequencing template. Clones were read by immunoSEQ multiplex PCR, and TCRdb kept only the in-frame ones, dropping some. This sample comprises about 270,000 clones, none seen once only. The pooled cutaneous lymph node cells were sorted using several markers (CD4, CD8alpha, NKG2D, NKG2ACE and others). Sequencing input: CD4+ T cells sorted from a lymph node. The receptor set was obtained from a C3H/HeJ mouse with alopecia areata. The strain's MHC haplotype is H2-k.

This clone occurred a few times. Any gene name here is a mouse gene name. The read falls 4 residues short of the CDR3 end, and the missing part is taken from the germline J gene. The sample holds other DNA sequences that translate to the same CDR3. This rearrangement joins TRBV13-1 to TRBJ2-3, with D possibly TRBD2 on 6 matching bases. The V end lost 2 bases, the J end lost 0 bases, and 10 bases lay between the germline ends. Germline CDR1 NSHNY, CDR2 SYGAGN. CDR3 size: 15 residues. The sequenced CDR3 bases are TGTGCCAGCAGTGAGCTGGGGTCTAGTGCAGAA. Translated: CASSELGSSAE. The whole CDR3 sequence reads CASSELGSSAETLYF.

The sample holds a few counts of this clone. Genes and germline come from the mouse. CDR3 bases read: TGTGCCAGCAGCCCCCTTGGACAAAACTCC. Its protein product is CASSPLGQNS. The CDR3, in full, reads CASSPLGQNSDYTF. V usage is TRBV13-3 and J usage is TRBJ1-2, with D possibly matching TRBD1 (5 bases). The CDR3 end lies 4 residues beyond the end of the read and is filled in from the germline J gene. The CDR3 covers 14 residues. Germline CDR1 NNHDY, CDR2 SYVADS. Trimming pared 5 bases from V and 1 base from J, leaving 12 bases between.

This clone has a handful of counts. The gene names here belong to mouse. Read coverage stops 4 residues before the CDR3 terminus; the germline J gene supplies the remainder. The chain is built from TRBV1 and TRBJ2-2; tentatively, D is TRBD1 (5 bases). The germline CDR1 and CDR2 sequences are NSQYPW and LRSPGD (reference sequence). V gave up 0 bases and J gave up 3 bases, with 8 bases separating them. This CDR3 region has 15 residues. The CDR3 bases that were read are TGCACCTGCAGTGCAGATCCAGGGTACACCGGG. This codes for CTCSADPGYTG. In full, the CDR3 reads CTCSADPGYTGQLYF.

About this clone itself: Gene names are the mouse ones. The missing CDR3 end, 4 residues past where the read stops, is filled in from the germline J gene. The chain couples TRBV13-3 to TRBJ2-5; TRBD2 matches at 8 bases. The junction had 2 bases not matched to a gene; V was cut back by 0 bases and J by 2 bases. This CDR3 region has 15 residues. Germline loops: CDR1 NNHDY, CDR2 SYVADS. Here the CDR3 reads CASSDGWGAQDTQYF. CDR3 DNA, as far as it was read: TGTGCCAGCAGTGATGGCTGGGGGGCCCAAGAC.

Worth noting for this clone: Gene names and germline match the mouse. CDR3 DNA, as far as it was read: TGTGCCAGCAGCCAAGATGCTGGGGGTAGTGCAGAA. It translates to CASSQDAGGSAE. The entire CDR3 reads CASSQDAGGSAETLYF. The chain recombines TRBV5 with TRBJ2-3, with 7 bases aligning to TRBD2. The missing CDR3 end, 4 residues past where the read stops, is filled in from the germline J gene. V gave up 0 bases and J gave up 0 bases; unmatched junction bases: 3. The CDR3 has 16 amino acids. The V gene's germline CDR1 is LGHNA and CDR2 YNLKQL (reference sequence).

This clone was seen only a few times. These gene names are mouse names. The read terminates 4 residues ahead of where the CDR3 ends, so the germline J gene completes it. The chain recombines TRBV13-1 with TRBJ2-1; D is possibly TRBD1 (6 bases). Germline CDR1 reads NSHNY; CDR2 reads SYGAGN. Trimming cost V 3 bases and J 5 bases, with 9 bases left between them. This CDR3 is 13 amino acids long. Partial CDR3 DNA: TGTGCCAGCAGTGGGGGACAAAATGCT. It is translated as CASSGGQNA. The complete CDR3 reads CASSGGQNAEQFF.

Comments on this clone: The gene names here belong to mouse. Read data end 4 residues before the CDR3 end; the end is taken from the germline J gene. This rearrangement joins TRBV13-2 to TRBJ2-5, with D perhaps matching TRBD1 (6 bases). This CDR3 comprises 14 residues. From germline, CDR1 is NNHNN and CDR2 SYGAGS (reference sequence). Deletions cut 6 bases from V and 2 bases from J, with 13 bases between. The CDR3 sequence is CASDPQGGQDTQYF. Incomplete CDR3 DNA: TGTGCCAGCGACCCACAGGGTGGCCAAGAC.

This clone has just a few counts. Gene names refer to mouse genes. The read gets to within 4 residues of the CDR3 end, and the germline J gene fills in the rest. The J gene is TRBJ2-7, the V gene TRBV5; D possibly corresponds to TRBD1 (5 bases). Germline V gives CDR1 LGHNA, CDR2 YNLKQL (reference sequence). The ends were cut back, 4 bases at V and 3 bases at J, with 13 bases in the middle. This CDR3 comprises 14 residues. The part of the CDR3 DNA that was read is TGTGCCAGCAGCCGACCCGGGAGGGGCTAT. It specifies CASSRPGRGY. The entire CDR3 sequence reads CASSRPGRGYEQYF.

This clone was seen only a few times. Mouse germline and gene names are used. The CDR3 is cut off 4 residues early in the read; its end comes from the germline J gene. This sequence joins TRBV29 and TRBJ2-7, with 8 bases aligning to TRBD2. Germline loops: CDR1 MSHET, CDR2 SYDVDS. The V gene end was trimmed by 2 bases and the J gene end by 0 bases; junction bases not matched to a gene: 3. The CDR3 has 15 amino acids. The DNA read from the CDR3 is TGTGCTAGCAGTTTAGAGGGGGGGCACTCCTAT. Amino acid sequence: CASSLEGGHSY. From start to end, the CDR3 is CASSLEGGHSYEQYF.

The sample holds many counts of this clone. The gene names given are mouse names. The read comes to an end 4 residues before the CDR3 does, leaving the germline J gene to fill in the end. The chain employs TRBV1 and TRBJ2-3; a weak D match, TRBD1 (7 bases). Germline V gene lookup returns CDR1 NSQYPW and CDR2 LRSPGD (reference sequence). This CDR3 is built from 15 residues. V was cut by 2 bases and J by 0 bases, with 9 bases left in between. The CDR3 spells CTCSARGPSAETLYF. The DNA read from the CDR3 is TGCACCTGCAGTGCAAGGGGGCCTAGTGCAGAA.

This clone was seen a handful of times. Mouse gene names and germline throughout. The CDR3 end lies 4 residues beyond the end of the read and is filled in from the germline J gene. V and J are TRBV13-1 and TRBJ1-2; tentative D call: TRBD1 (6 bases). CDR1 and CDR2 (germline): NSHNY, SYGAGN. The CDR3 loop spans 14 amino acids. Trimming cost V 5 bases and J 0 bases, with 11 bases left between them. CDR3 DNA, as far as it was read: TGTGCCAGCAGGGGGGACACTGCAAACTCC. It yields the protein CASRGDTANS. The full CDR3 sequence reads CASRGDTANSDYTF.

Only a few counts were recorded for this clone. The gene names given are mouse names. The sequenced fragment ends 4 residues before the CDR3 boundary, so the rest is inferred from the germline J gene. Different DNA sequences within this sample yield the same CDR3. The chain recombines TRBV31 with TRBJ2-2, with D possibly matching TRBD2 (6 bases). V lost 0 bases to trimming and J lost 1 base, with 6 bases between them. This CDR3 region has 14 residues. Germline V gene lookup returns CDR1 GKSSPN and CDR2 SITVG. CDR3: CAWSLLGNTGQLYF. The sequenced part of the CDR3 DNA is TGTGCCTGGAGTCTACTGGGAAACACCGGG.

Remarks on this clone: Gene names are mouse gene names. Read coverage stops 4 residues before the CDR3 terminus; the germline J gene supplies the remainder. This rearrangement joins TRBV13-1 to TRBJ2-3; 11 bases line up with TRBD2. Germline lookup yields CDR1 NSHNY and CDR2 SYGAGN. The J segment lost 3 bases and the V segment lost 2 bases, leaving 5 bases of the junction unmatched. This CDR3 is 16 amino acids long. This CDR3 reads CASSDKLGGRAETLYF. The covered CDR3 bases are TGTGCCAGCAGTGACAAACTGGGGGGGCGCGCAGAA.

As regards this clone: Mouse gene names apply. The observed sequence ends 4 residues before the CDR3 terminus, with the missing tail filled in from the germline J gene. The gene calls are TRBV5 and TRBJ2-7; D ambiguous. This CDR3 contains 13 residues. Germline V gene lookup returns CDR1 LGHNA and CDR2 YNLKQL (reference sequence). Trimming left V 2 bases short and J 0 bases short, with 5 bases between. CDR3 residues: CASSQQTSYEQYF. Incomplete CDR3 DNA: TGTGCCAGCAGCCAACAAACCTCCTAT.

As regards this clone: The listed genes are named as in mouse. The observed sequence ends 4 residues before the CDR3 terminus, with the missing tail filled in from the germline J gene. The chain combines TRBV1 with TRBJ2-2; 9 bases are a match to TRBD1. Germline V gene sequence: CDR1 NSQYPW, CDR2 LRSPGD (reference sequence). Trimming cost V 3 bases and J 3 bases; bases outside gene matches: 8. There are 17 residues in the CDR3. CDR3 DNA (partial): TGCACCTGCAGTGCGCCGCCGGGACAGGGAGACACCGGG. It is translated as CTCSAPPGQGDTG. The full CDR3 reads CTCSAPPGQGDTGQLYF.

The sample holds a few counts of this clone. Germline and genes here are mouse. The read finishes 4 residues shy of the CDR3 end, and the germline J gene is used to complete it. Other DNA sequences from this sample encode an identical CDR3 as well. This chain uses TRBV19 with TRBJ1-1; TRBD1 is a possible D gene (6 bases). The CDR3 has 14 amino acids. Germline V lookup: CDR1 FNHDT, CDR2 SITEND (reference sequence). Trimming took 2 bases from V and 1 from J, leaving 9 bases between them. The sequenced CDR3 bases are TGTGCCAGCAGTATCAGGGGAGGAAACACA. It encodes CASSIRGGNT. The whole CDR3 protein reads CASSIRGGNTEVFF.

This clone was detected only a few times. Gene names refer to mouse genes. The observed sequence ends 4 residues before the CDR3 terminus, with the missing tail filled in from the germline J gene. This CDR3 is also generated by other DNA sequences in the sample. The V call is TRBV31, the J call TRBJ2-2; 8 nucleotides line up with TRBD2. V lost 1 base and J lost 0; bases outside the gene matches: 4. CDR1 is GKSSPN and CDR2 is SITVG in the germline V gene. The CDR3 spans 16 residues. Partial CDR3 DNA: TGTGCCTGGAGTCCGAACTGGGGGTCAAACACCGGG. It codes for CAWSPNWGSNTG. The entire CDR3 reads CAWSPNWGSNTGQLYF.

This clone was detected a few times. Gene names follow the mouse nomenclature. The sequence runs out 4 residues before the end of the CDR3; the remainder is reconstructed from the germline J gene. The rearrangement links TRBV5 to TRBJ2-1; 8 bases fit TRBD2. This CDR3 has 16 amino acids. In germline, CDR1 is LGHNA, CDR2 YNLKQL (reference sequence). The CDR3: CASSQEGAGGRAEQFF. The covered CDR3 bases are TGTGCCAGCAGCCAAGAAGGGGCTGGGGGGAGGGCT.

This clone occurred a few times. Each gene name is a mouse one. CDR3 sequence reads: CASNQRTGRDTQYF. Partial CDR3 DNA: TGTGCCAGCAATCAAAGGACAGGGAGGGAC. This sequence joins TRBV19 and TRBJ2-5; TRBD1 aligns across 8 bases. The read terminates 4 residues ahead of where the CDR3 ends, so the germline J gene completes it. The CDR3 has 14 residues. Per germline, CDR1 FNHDT and CDR2 SITEND (reference sequence).

This clone was recorded a few times. Any gene name here is a mouse gene name. The CDR3 goes on 4 residues after the read ends, and that part is filled in from the germline J gene. Other DNA sequences in the same sample also yield this CDR3. The chain employs TRBV13-1 and TRBJ2-7; no reliable D call. There are 11 residues in the CDR3. Germline values: CDR1 NSHNY, CDR2 SYGAGN. CDR3 DNA (partial): TGTGCCAGCAGTGACCAGTAT. As protein: CASSDQY. The entire CDR3 is CASSDQYEQYF.

With respect to this clone: The germline and genes are mouse ones. The read halts 3 residues ahead of the CDR3 end, with the missing end drawn from the germline J gene. The chain joins TRBV13-3 to TRBJ1-6; the match to TRBD1 covers 8 bases. TRBJ1-6 is identified as an open reading frame with a role that is uncertain. The V segment lost 5 bases and the J segment 5 bases; nucleotides outside the gene matches: 3. Germline CDR1 reads NNHDY; CDR2 reads SYVADS. CDR3 size: 14 residues. The sequenced CDR3 bases are TGTGCCAGCAGGTTGACAGGGGATAATTCGCCC. Translating it yields CASRLTGDNSP. The complete CDR3 sequence is CASRLTGDNSPLYF.

With respect to this clone: Gene names follow the mouse nomenclature. The CDR3 end is not reached by the read, which stops 4 residues before it; the germline J gene fills it in. Other DNA sequences in the same sample also yield this CDR3. The chain uses TRBV13-3 and TRBJ1-1; D not resolved. This CDR3 spans 13 amino acids. V was clipped by 0 bases and J by 1 base, with 4 bases between them. CDR1 is NNHDY, CDR2 SYVADS, per germline. This chain's CDR3 is CASSDEGNTEVFF. CDR3 bases read: TGTGCCAGCAGTGATGAAGGGAACACA.

This clone has just a few counts. Germline and genes here are mouse. The read falls 4 residues short of the CDR3 end, and the missing part is taken from the germline J gene. Other DNA sequences of this sample code for an identical CDR3. The chain recombines TRBV13-3 with TRBJ2-7; 10 bases match TRBD2. Germline V gene data show CDR1 as NNHDY and CDR2 as SYVADS. The CDR3 has 14 amino acids. CDR3 residues: CASSDAGLGYEQYF. The covered CDR3 bases are TGTGCCAGCAGTGATGCGGGACTGGGGTAT.

This clone was recorded many times. Germline and genes here are mouse. The CDR3 end falls 4 residues outside the read, so it is completed with the germline J gene. The same CDR3 is also encoded by other DNA sequences in this sample. The chain is built from TRBV1 and TRBJ2-7; the match to TRBD1 covers 7 bases. The CDR3 contains 13 residues. Germline loops: CDR1 NSQYPW, CDR2 LRSPGD (reference sequence). The sequenced part of the CDR3 DNA is TGCACCTGCAGTGCAGGGGGACAGTAT. Encoded protein: CTCSAGGQY. The entire CDR3 reads CTCSAGGQYEQYF. The complete variable domain, with remaining parts taken from reference TRBV1 and TRBJ2-7, reads VTLLEQNPRWRLVPRGQAVNLRCILKNSQYPWMSWYQQDLQKQLQWLFTLRSPGDKEVKSLPGADYLATRVTDTELRLQVANMSQGRTLYCTCSAGGQYEQYFGPGTRLTVL.

For this clone: The gene names here belong to mouse. Read coverage stops 4 residues before the CDR3 terminus; the germline J gene supplies the remainder. The chain employs TRBV31 and TRBJ2-1; TRBD2 matches at 10 bases. CDR3 length equals 15 residues. Germline assignment: CDR1 GKSSPN and CDR2 SITVG. With 2 bases clipped from V and 3 bases from J, the junction kept 4 bases outside the gene matches. Partial CDR3 DNA: TGTGCCTGGAGTTCCCGGGACTGGGGCTATGCT. This sequence encodes CAWSSRDWGYA. The full CDR3 is CAWSSRDWGYAEQFF.

Worth noting for this clone: The gene symbols are mouse symbols. CDR3 DNA, as far as it was read: TGCACCTGCAGTGCAGAGCACTGGGGCTCCTAT. This sequence encodes CTCSAEHWGSY. The full CDR3 protein is CTCSAEHWGSYEQYF. This chain connects TRBV1 to TRBJ2-7, with 7 bases lining up with TRBD2. With the read ending 4 residues before the CDR3 end, the germline J gene is used to fill in that end. Germline assignment: CDR1 NSQYPW and CDR2 LRSPGD (reference sequence). The CDR3 loop spans 15 amino acids. V was clipped by 0 bases and J by 0 bases; unmatched bases: 2.